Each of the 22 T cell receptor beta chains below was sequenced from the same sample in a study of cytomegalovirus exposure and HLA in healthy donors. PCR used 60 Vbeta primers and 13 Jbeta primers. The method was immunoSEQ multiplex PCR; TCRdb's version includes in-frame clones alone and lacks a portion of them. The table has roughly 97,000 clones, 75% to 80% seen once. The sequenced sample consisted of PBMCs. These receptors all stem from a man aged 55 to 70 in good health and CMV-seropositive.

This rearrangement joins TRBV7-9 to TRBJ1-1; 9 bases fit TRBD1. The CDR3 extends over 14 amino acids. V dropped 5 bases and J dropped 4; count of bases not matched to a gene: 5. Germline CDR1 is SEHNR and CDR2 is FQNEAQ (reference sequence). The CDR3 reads CASSQTGGSTEAFF. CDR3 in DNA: TGTGCCAGCAGCCAGACAGGGGGAAGCACTGAAGCTTTCTTT.

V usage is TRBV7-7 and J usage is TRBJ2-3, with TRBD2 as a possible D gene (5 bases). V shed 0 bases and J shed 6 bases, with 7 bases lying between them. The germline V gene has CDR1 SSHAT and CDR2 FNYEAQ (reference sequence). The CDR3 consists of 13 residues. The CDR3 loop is CASSLAPGDTQYF. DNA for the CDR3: TGTGCCAGCAGCTTAGCGCCGGGGGATACGCAGTATTTT.

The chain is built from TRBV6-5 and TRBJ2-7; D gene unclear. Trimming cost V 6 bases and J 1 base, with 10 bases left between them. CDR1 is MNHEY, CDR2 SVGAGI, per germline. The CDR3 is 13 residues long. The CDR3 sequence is CASRPGWSYEQYF. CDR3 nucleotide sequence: TGTGCCAGCAGACCCGGTTGGTCCTACGAGCAGTACTTC.

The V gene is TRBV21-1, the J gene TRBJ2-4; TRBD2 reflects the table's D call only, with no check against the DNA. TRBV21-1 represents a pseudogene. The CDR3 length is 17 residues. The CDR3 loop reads CASSKACRRLAKNIQYF. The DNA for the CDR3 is TGTGCCAGCAGCAAGGCTTGTAGGAGACTAGCCAAAAACATTCAGTACTTC.

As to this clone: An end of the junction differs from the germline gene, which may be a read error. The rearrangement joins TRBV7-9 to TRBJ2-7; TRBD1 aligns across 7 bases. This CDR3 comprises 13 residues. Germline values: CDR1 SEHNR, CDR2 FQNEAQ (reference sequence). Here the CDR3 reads CSSRQGEYYEQYF. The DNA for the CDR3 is TGTTCCAGCAGGCAGGGGGAGTACTACGAGCAGTACTTC.

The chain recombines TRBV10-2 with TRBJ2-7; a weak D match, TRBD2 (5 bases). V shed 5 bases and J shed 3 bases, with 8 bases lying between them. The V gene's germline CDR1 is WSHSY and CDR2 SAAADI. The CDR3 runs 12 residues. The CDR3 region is CASSPEGYEQYF. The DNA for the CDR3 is TGCGCCAGCAGTCCCGAGGGCTACGAGCAGTACTTC.

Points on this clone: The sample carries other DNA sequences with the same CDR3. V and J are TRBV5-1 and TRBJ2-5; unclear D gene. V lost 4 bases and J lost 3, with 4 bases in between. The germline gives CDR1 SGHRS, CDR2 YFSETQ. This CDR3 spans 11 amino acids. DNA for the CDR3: TGCGCCAGCAGCAGCAAAGAGACCCAGTACTTC. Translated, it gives CASSSKETQYF.

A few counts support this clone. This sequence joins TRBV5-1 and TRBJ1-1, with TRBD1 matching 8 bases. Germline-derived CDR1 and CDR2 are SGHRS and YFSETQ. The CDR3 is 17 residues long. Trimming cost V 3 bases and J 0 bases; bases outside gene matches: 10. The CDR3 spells CASSYTYRGEMNTEAFF. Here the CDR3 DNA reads TGCGCCAGCAGCTATACTTACAGGGGGGAGATGAACACTGAAGCTTTCTTT. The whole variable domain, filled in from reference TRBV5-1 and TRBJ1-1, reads KAGVTQTPRYLIKTRGQQVTLSCSPISGHRSVSWYQQTPGQGLQFLFEYFSETQRNKGNFPGRFSGRQFSNSRSEMNVSTLELGDSALYLCASSYTYRGEMNTEAFFGQGTRLTVV.

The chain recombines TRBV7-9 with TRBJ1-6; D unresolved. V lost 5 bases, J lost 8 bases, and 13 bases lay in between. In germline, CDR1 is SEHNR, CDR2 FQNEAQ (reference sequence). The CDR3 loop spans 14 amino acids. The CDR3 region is CASSARAGDSPLHF. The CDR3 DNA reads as TGTGCCAGCAGCGCCCGGGCCGGGGATTCACCCCTCCACTTT.

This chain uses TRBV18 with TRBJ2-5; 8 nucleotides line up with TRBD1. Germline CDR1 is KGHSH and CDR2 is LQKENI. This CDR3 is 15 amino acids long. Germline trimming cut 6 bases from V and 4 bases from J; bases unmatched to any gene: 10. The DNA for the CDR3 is TGTGCCAGCTCGCCAGGGGGCGCGAGGCTAGAGACCCAGTACTTC. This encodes CASSPGGARLETQYF.

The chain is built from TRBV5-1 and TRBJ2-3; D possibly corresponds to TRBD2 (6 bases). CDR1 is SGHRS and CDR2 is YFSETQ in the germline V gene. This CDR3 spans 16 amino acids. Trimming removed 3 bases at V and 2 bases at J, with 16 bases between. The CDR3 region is CASSSGETLTTDTQYF. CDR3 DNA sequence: TGCGCCAGCAGCTCGGGGGAGACACTTACCACAGATACGCAGTATTTT. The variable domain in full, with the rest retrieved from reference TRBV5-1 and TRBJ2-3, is KAGVTQTPRYLIKTRGQQVTLSCSPISGHRSVSWYQQTPGQGLQFLFEYFSETQRNKGNFPGRFSGRQFSNSRSEMNVSTLELGDSALYLCASSSGETLTTDTQYFGPGTRLTVL.

This CDR3 is CASSLDTGLNEKLFF. The CDR3 region has the DNA TGTGCCAGCAGCTTAGATACAGGTCTTAATGAAAAACTGTTTTTT. The V and J genes are TRBV7-9 and TRBJ1-4; a possible D gene is TRBD1 (5 bases). The CDR3 loop spans 15 amino acids. Between the trimmed V and J ends, which lost 1 base and 4 bases, there was a span of 10 bases. Germline V gene lookup returns CDR1 SEHNR and CDR2 FQNEAQ (reference sequence). Full variable domain (outside the CDR3, taken from reference TRBV7-9 and TRBJ1-4): DTGVSQNPRHKITKRGQNVTFRCDPISEHNRLYWYRQTLGQGPEFLTYFQNEAQLEKSRLLSDRFSAERPKGSFSTLEIQRTEQGDSAMYLCASSLDTGLNEKLFFGSGTQLSVL.

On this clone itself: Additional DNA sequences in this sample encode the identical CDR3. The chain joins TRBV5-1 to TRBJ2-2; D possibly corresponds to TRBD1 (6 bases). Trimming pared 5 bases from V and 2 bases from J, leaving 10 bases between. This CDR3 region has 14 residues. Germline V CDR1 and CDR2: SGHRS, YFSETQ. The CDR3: CASSPGDNTGELFF. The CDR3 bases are TGCGCCAGCAGTCCAGGGGACAACACCGGGGAGCTGTTTTTT.

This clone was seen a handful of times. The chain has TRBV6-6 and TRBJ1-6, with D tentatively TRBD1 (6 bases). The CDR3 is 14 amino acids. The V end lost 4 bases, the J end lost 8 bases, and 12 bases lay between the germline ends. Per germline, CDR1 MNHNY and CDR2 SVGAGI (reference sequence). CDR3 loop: CASSSSAGDSPLHF. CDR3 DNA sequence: TGTGCCAGCAGTTCGTCGGCAGGGGATTCACCCCTCCACTTT.

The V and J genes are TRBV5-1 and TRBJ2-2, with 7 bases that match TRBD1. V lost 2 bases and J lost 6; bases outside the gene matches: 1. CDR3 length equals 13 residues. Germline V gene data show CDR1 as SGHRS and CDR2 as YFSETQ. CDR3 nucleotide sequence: TGCGCCAGCAGCTTACAGGGGTCCGGGGAGCTGTTTTTT. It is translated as CASSLQGSGELFF.

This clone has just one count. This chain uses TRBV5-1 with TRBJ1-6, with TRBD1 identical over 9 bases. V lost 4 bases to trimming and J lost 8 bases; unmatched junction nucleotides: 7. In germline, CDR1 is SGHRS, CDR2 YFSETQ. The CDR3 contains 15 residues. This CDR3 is CASSNTGGWDSPLHF. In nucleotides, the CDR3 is TGCGCCAGCAGCAATACAGGGGGCTGGGATTCACCCCTCCACTTT.

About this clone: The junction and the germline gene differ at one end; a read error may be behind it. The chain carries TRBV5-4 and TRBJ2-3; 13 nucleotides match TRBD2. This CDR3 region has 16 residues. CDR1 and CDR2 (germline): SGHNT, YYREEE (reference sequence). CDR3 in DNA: TGTGCGAGCACGACTAGCGGGGGGCTTAGCACAGATACGCAGTATTTT. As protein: CASTTSGGLSTDTQYF. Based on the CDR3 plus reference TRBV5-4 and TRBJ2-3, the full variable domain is ETGVTQSPTHLIKTRGQQVTLRCSSQSGHNTVSWYQQALGQGPQFIFQYYREEENGRGNFPPRFSGLQFPNYSSELNVNALELDDSALYLCASTTSGGLSTDTQYFGPGTRLTVL.

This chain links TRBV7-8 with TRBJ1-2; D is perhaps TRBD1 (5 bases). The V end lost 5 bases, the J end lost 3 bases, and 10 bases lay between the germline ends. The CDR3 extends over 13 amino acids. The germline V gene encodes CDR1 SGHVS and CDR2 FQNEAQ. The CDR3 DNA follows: TGTGCCAGCAGCCTCAGGGAGGACTATGGCTACACCTTC. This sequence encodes CASSLREDYGYTF.

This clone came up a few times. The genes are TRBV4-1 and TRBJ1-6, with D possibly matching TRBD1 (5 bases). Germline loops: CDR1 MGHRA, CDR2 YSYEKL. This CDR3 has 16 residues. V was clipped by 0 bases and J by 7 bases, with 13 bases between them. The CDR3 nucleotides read TGCGCCAGCAGCCAAGATGCGGGGGTAAAGAATTCACCCCTCCACTTT. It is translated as CASSQDAGVKNSPLHF.

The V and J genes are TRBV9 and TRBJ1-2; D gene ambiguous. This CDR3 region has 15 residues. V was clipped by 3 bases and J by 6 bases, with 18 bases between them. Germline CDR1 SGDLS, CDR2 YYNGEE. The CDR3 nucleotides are TGTGCCAGCAGCGGCCTGGGCAGGAAGAGGGATGGCTACACCTTC. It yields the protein CASSGLGRKRDGYTF.

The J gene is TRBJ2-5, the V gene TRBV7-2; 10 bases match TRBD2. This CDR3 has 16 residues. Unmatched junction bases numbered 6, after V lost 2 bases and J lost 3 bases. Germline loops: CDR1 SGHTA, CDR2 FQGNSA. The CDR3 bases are TGTGCCAGCAGCTTAAGCGGGCTAGCGGGGGAAGAGACCCAGTACTTC. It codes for CASSLSGLAGEETQYF. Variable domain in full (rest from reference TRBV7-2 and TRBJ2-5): GAGVSQSPSNKVTEKGKDVELRCDPISGHTALYWYRQSLGQGLEFLIYFQGNSAPDKSGLPSDRFSAERTGGSVSTLTIQRTQQEDSAVYLCASSLSGLAGEETQYFGPGTRLLVL.

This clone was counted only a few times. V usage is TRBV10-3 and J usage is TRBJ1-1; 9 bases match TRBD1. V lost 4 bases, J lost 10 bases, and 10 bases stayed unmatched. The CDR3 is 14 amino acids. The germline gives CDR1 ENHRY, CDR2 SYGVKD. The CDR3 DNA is TGTGCCATCAGTGGCCAAGGGGGACAGGGTGGAGCTTTCTTT. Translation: CAISGQGGQGGAFF.